The 31 T cell receptor beta chains below come from one sample, sequenced in a study of shared clonotypes between healthy human individuals. Assay: immunoSEQ multiplex PCR; the TCRdb copy retains only in-frame clones and omits some. The sample has about 1.5 million clones, roughly 96% seen once. The material sequenced was naive CD4+ T cells sorted from blood. The subset is: CD45RA+ positively selected. The receptors derive from a man aged 25-45 years in good health.

The CDR3 loop is CASSPDGWAGQPQHF. Here the CDR3 DNA reads TGTGCCAGCAGCCCGGACGGCTGGGCCGGACAGCCCCAGCATTTT. This chain links TRBV7-6 with TRBJ1-5; D not certain. Germline lookup yields CDR1 SGHVS and CDR2 FNYEAQ. With 5 bases removed from V and 7 bases from J, the gap between germline ends came to 18 bases. CDR3 length: 15 residues.

The chain is built from TRBV5-6 and TRBJ1-5, with TRBD1 identical over 9 bases. Trimming cost V 4 bases and J 4 bases; bases outside gene matches: 6. Germline lookup yields CDR1 SGHDT and CDR2 YYEEEE. The CDR3 spans 15 residues. The chain's CDR3 is CASSETGTGNQPQHF. For the CDR3, the DNA is TGTGCCAGCAGCGAAACCGGGACAGGGAATCAGCCCCAGCATTTT. Full variable domain (rest looked up from reference TRBV5-6 and TRBJ1-5): DAGVTQSPTHLIKTRGQQVTLRCSPKSGHDTVSWYQQALGQGPQFIFQYYEEEERQRGNFPDRFSGHQFPNYSSELNVNALLLGDSALYLCASSETGTGNQPQHFGDGTRLSIL.

The chain links TRBV7-9 to TRBJ2-1, with D perhaps TRBD2 (6 bases). Germline CDR1 is SEHNR and CDR2 is FQNEAQ (reference sequence). V dropped 1 base and J dropped 0 bases, with 10 bases sitting between them. The CDR3 extends over 16 amino acids. CDR3 protein: CASSLVTGVSYNEQFF. DNA of the CDR3: TGTGCCAGCAGCTTAGTAACGGGGGTCTCCTACAATGAGCAGTTCTTC.

The V call is TRBV19, the J call TRBJ1-1; D possibly corresponds to TRBD1 (6 bases). The CDR3 sequence is 14 residues long. Germline values: CDR1 LNHDA, CDR2 SQIVND (reference sequence). Trimming pared 9 bases from V and 5 bases from J, leaving 19 bases between. The CDR3 is CASAPLGAGTEAFF. Written as DNA, the CDR3 is TGTGCCAGCGCCCCCCTGGGGGCGGGAACTGAAGCTTTCTTT.

V gene TRBV28 combines with J gene TRBJ1-5, with TRBD1 matching 9 bases. Germline assignment: CDR1 MDHEN and CDR2 SYDVKM. The ends lost 1 base at V and 3 bases at J; junction bases unmatched: 10. The CDR3 is 18 amino acids. This CDR3 is CASSLFSRDRVFNQPQHF. The DNA of the CDR3 is TGTGCCAGCAGTTTATTTTCTAGGGACAGGGTTTTCAATCAGCCCCAGCATTTT.

This clone was seen just once. The V gene is TRBV28, the J gene TRBJ2-3; TRBD2 matches 9 bases. V lost 2 bases and J lost 2; bases outside the gene matches: 5. This CDR3 comprises 16 residues. Germline V lookup: CDR1 MDHEN, CDR2 SYDVKM. The CDR3 region is CASSLVRTSDTDTQYF. DNA of the CDR3: TGTGCCAGCAGTTTAGTAAGGACTAGCGACACAGATACGCAGTATTTT.

This sequence joins TRBV10-3 and TRBJ1-3; TRBD1 might be the D (5 bases). The length of the CDR3 is 16 residues. The germline V gene encodes CDR1 ENHRY and CDR2 SYGVKD. V lost 1 base and J 0 bases, leaving 10 bases between the germline ends. In DNA, the CDR3 is TGTGCCATCAGTGAGTTATCAGGGCTCTCTGGAAACACCATATATTTT. Encoded protein: CAISELSGLSGNTIYF.

The chain has TRBV28 and TRBJ1-2; TRBD1 might be the D (6 bases). This CDR3 is 18 amino acids long. V was shortened by 1 base and J by 5 bases, with 23 bases between the two germline ends. The V gene's germline CDR1 is MDHEN and CDR2 SYDVKM. In DNA, the CDR3 is TGTGCCAGCAGTTTATCCCCTGGACACTCGGGGGGGCCTTATGGCTACACCTTC. As protein: CASSLSPGHSGGPYGYTF.

This chain connects TRBV30 to TRBJ2-6; perhaps TRBD2 as D (7 bases). CDR1 and CDR2 from the germline V gene are GTSNPN and SVGIG (reference sequence). The length of the CDR3 is 13 residues. V lost 4 bases, J lost 10 bases, and 14 bases lay in between. The CDR3 here is CAWMGGQGNVLTF. In DNA form, the CDR3 reads TGTGCCTGGATGGGGGGGCAAGGGAACGTCCTGACTTTC.

The V and J genes are TRBV28 and TRBJ2-7; 8 nucleotides align to TRBD2. The germline V gene has CDR1 MDHEN and CDR2 SYDVKM. This CDR3 is 13 amino acids long. V was clipped by 5 bases and J by 7 bases; unmatched bases: 7. The CDR3 region is CASSLRAGVEQYF. The CDR3 region has the DNA TGTGCCAGCAGTCTTAGAGCGGGAGTTGAGCAGTACTTC.

The chain joins TRBV2 to TRBJ2-7, with D unclear. V lost 1 base, J lost 3 bases, and 7 bases lay in between. CDR1 is SNHLY, CDR2 FYNNEI, per germline. The CDR3 spans 13 residues. This CDR3 reads CASSEGSIYEQYF. In DNA form, the CDR3 reads TGTGCCAGCAGTGAAGGGTCTATCTACGAGCAGTACTTC.

The CDR3 spells CASSPTGGAEQYF. In DNA, the CDR3 is TGCGCCAGCAGCCCGACAGGGGGCGCAGAGCAGTACTTC. V and J are TRBV5-1 and TRBJ2-7; TRBD1 aligns across 10 bases. V shed 4 bases and J 7 bases; nucleotides not matched to a gene: 5. The length of the CDR3 is 13 residues. CDR1 is SGHRS, CDR2 YFSETQ, per germline.

J is TRBJ2-7 and V is TRBV19, with D possibly matching TRBD2 (5 bases). The CDR3 consists of 14 residues. The V and J ends lost 4 bases and 4 bases respectively, with 14 bases between them. Per germline, CDR1 LNHDA and CDR2 SQIVND (reference sequence). The CDR3 spells CASSRLTGSYEQYF. For the CDR3, the DNA is TGTGCCAGTAGTAGACTGACGGGGAGTTACGAGCAGTACTTC. Filled out from reference TRBV19 and TRBJ2-7, the complete variable domain reads DGGITQSPKYLFRKEGQNVTLSCEQNLNHDAMYWYRQDPGQGLRLIYYSQIVNDFQKGDIAEGYSVSREKKESFPLTVTSAQKNPTAFYLCASSRLTGSYEQYFGPGTRLTVT.

This rearrangement joins TRBV27 to TRBJ1-2, with D possibly being TRBD1 (5 bases). The CDR3 contains 9 residues. From germline, CDR1 is MNHEY and CDR2 SMNVEV (reference sequence). In DNA form, the CDR3 reads TGTACCCTTGGGAGGGGTCACACCTTC. It specifies CTLGRGHTF.

J is TRBJ2-3 and V is TRBV5-6; 9 bases line up with TRBD1. The CDR3 contains 15 residues. The J segment lost 1 base and the V segment lost 4 bases, leaving 4 bases of the junction unmatched. The germline CDR1 and CDR2 sequences are SGHDT and YYEEEE. In DNA form, the CDR3 reads TGTGCCAGCAGCGGGGGACAGGGCCGCACAGATACGCAGTATTTT. Its translation: CASSGGQGRTDTQYF.

The gene calls are TRBV15 and TRBJ2-1, with 9 bases aligning to TRBD1. Germline V gene data show CDR1 as LNHNV and CDR2 as YYDKDF (reference sequence). With V trimmed by 3 bases and J by 8 bases, 8 bases remained unmatched. CDR3 length equals 15 residues. The CDR3 DNA reads TGTGCCACCAGCAGGAGGACAGGGGTTGGCCATGAGCAGTTCTTC. Its protein is CATSRRTGVGHEQFF.

V is TRBV25-1 and J is TRBJ2-2; TRBD2 matches 13 bases. This CDR3 has 17 residues. Germline V gene data show CDR1 as MGHDK and CDR2 as SYGVNS. Unmatched junction bases numbered 9, after V lost 4 bases and J lost 7 bases. The CDR3 bases are TGTGCCAGCAGTGGCTCTCCGGGACTAGCGGGACTCGGGGAGCTGTTTTTT. Translated, it gives CASSGSPGLAGLGELFF.

Concerning this clone itself: Other DNA variants within this sample encode the same CDR3. V gene TRBV11-2 combines with J gene TRBJ2-7; TRBD2 agrees at 9 bases. Trimming cost V 6 bases and J 0 bases; bases outside gene matches: 0. This CDR3 comprises 13 residues. Germline lookup yields CDR1 SGHAT and CDR2 FQNNGV. CDR3 sequence reads: CASSSGSSYEQYF. CDR3 in DNA: TGTGCCAGCAGTAGCGGGAGCTCCTACGAGCAGTACTTC.

This clone was recorded a few times. The CDR3 region has the DNA TGTGCCAGCAGTTACAGCGGGGTTGATGGAAACACCATATATTTT. Protein product: CASSYSGVDGNTIYF. The V gene is TRBV6-5, the J gene TRBJ1-3; D is uncertain. V lost 2 bases, J lost 3 bases, and 11 bases lay in between. Germline CDR1 and CDR2: MNHEY and SVGAGI. The length of the CDR3 is 15 residues.

V usage is TRBV5-1 and J usage is TRBJ2-5; 10 nucleotides agree with TRBD1. The CDR3 spans 15 residues. The V gene's germline CDR1 is SGHRS and CDR2 YFSETQ. Trimming removed 3 bases from V and 2 bases from J; junction bases left unmatched: 4. CDR3 nucleotides: TGCGCCAGCAGCTACGGGACAGGGGTACAAGAGACCCAGTACTTC. Its translation is CASSYGTGVQETQYF.

This chain connects TRBV7-8 to TRBJ2-1, with 9 bases that match TRBD1. Germline V CDR1 and CDR2: SGHVS, FQNEAQ. The ends lost 5 bases at V and 6 bases at J; junction bases unmatched: 11. The CDR3 is 16 residues long. CDR3 sequence reads: CASSVSSGTGFNEQFF. CDR3 nucleotides: TGTGCCAGCAGCGTCAGTTCGGGGACAGGGTTCAATGAGCAGTTCTTC.

With respect to this clone: The same CDR3 arises from other DNA sequences in this sample as well. This chain links TRBV9 with TRBJ2-5; unclear D gene. CDR1 and CDR2 (germline): SGDLS, YYNGEE. CDR3 length: 13 residues. The ends were cut back, 0 bases at V and 5 bases at J, with 8 bases in the middle. The CDR3 reads CASSVVGSETQYF. The CDR3 DNA follows: TGTGCCAGCAGCGTAGTAGGTTCGGAGACCCAGTACTTC.

This chain connects TRBV12-5 to TRBJ2-3, with D possibly being TRBD2 (5 bases). The CDR3 runs to 13 residues. Germline V gene sequence: CDR1 LGHNT, CDR2 FRNRAP. V was pared by 6 bases and J by 10 bases, with 17 bases between. DNA for the CDR3: TGTGCTAGTGGGCCCGACTATCCAAGAGCGCAGTATTTT. Its protein is CASGPDYPRAQYF.

The chain combines TRBV5-1 with TRBJ2-5; D may correspond to TRBD1 or TRBD2 (6 bases each). The V and J ends lost 3 bases and 4 bases respectively, with 13 bases between them. Germline V gene sequence: CDR1 SGHRS, CDR2 YFSETQ. There are 14 residues in the CDR3. The CDR3 sequence: CASSWRGEGETQYF. The DNA of the CDR3 is TGCGCCAGCAGCTGGAGGGGGGAAGGAGAGACCCAGTACTTC.

A note on this clone: A read error may account for a junction end that differs from germline. The genes are TRBV5-1 and TRBJ2-5; 7 nucleotides match TRBD1. This CDR3 is 15 amino acids long. Looked up from germline, CDR1 is SGHRS and CDR2 is YFSETQ. CDR3 region: CASSLGQRYQETQYF. Here the CDR3 DNA reads TGCGCCAGCAGTTTGGGACAGAGGTACCAAGAGACCCAGTACTTC.

V is TRBV5-1 and J is TRBJ2-2; D remains ambiguous. The V end was cut by 0 bases, the J end by 1 base, with 13 bases between. This CDR3 region has 17 residues. Germline V CDR1 and CDR2: SGHRS, YFSETQ. CDR3 region: CASSLGHGGMNTGELFF. The CDR3 nucleotides are TGCGCCAGCAGCTTGGGCCACGGCGGCATGAACACCGGGGAGCTGTTTTTT.

V gene TRBV11-3 combines with J gene TRBJ2-1; 9 positions agree with TRBD2. Trimming at V came to 3 bases and at J to 8 bases, leaving 17 bases not matched to a gene. Germline V lookup: CDR1 SGHNT, CDR2 YENEEA. This CDR3 spans 18 amino acids. CDR3 protein: CASSLGISSGTSWDEQFF. CDR3 nucleotide sequence: TGTGCCAGCAGCTTGGGGATCAGTTCCGGGACTAGCTGGGATGAGCAGTTCTTC.

The chain carries TRBV7-3 and TRBJ2-3, with 9 bases fitting TRBD2. V lost 3 bases to trimming and J lost 3 bases; unmatched junction nucleotides: 4. Germline lookup yields CDR1 SGHTA and CDR2 FQGTGA. The CDR3 covers 15 residues. CDR3 nucleotides: TGTGCCAGCAGCTTGGTTAGCGGGGGTACAGATACGCAGTATTTT. It translates to CASSLVSGGTDTQYF. The complete variable domain, with remaining parts taken from reference TRBV7-3 and TRBJ2-3, reads GAGVSQTPSNKVTEKGKYVELRCDPISGHTALYWYRQSLGQGPEFLIYFQGTGAADDSGLPNDRFFAVRPEGSVSTLKIQRTERGDSAVYLCASSLVSGGTDTQYFGPGTRLTVL.

In the case of this clone: The sample holds other DNA sequences that translate to the same CDR3. The chain joins TRBV5-1 to TRBJ2-1; 7 bases agree with TRBD2. This CDR3 has 12 residues. V shed 7 bases and J 4 bases; nucleotides not matched to a gene: 2. CDR1 SGHRS and CDR2 YFSETQ come from the germline V gene. The chain's CDR3 is CASGDYYNEQFF. The CDR3 DNA reads as TGCGCCAGCGGGGACTATTACAATGAGCAGTTCTTC.

The CDR3 protein is CASSEALRGTQYF. In DNA form, the CDR3 reads TGTGCCAGCAGTGAAGCGCTTCGTGGGACCCAGTACTTC. The chain couples TRBV6-1 to TRBJ2-5; unclear D gene. The germline gives CDR1 MNHNS, CDR2 SASEGT. The CDR3 is 13 residues long. V was shortened by 0 bases and J by 7 bases, with 9 bases between the two germline ends.

This chain connects TRBV5-5 to TRBJ2-3; TRBD2 aligns across 10 bases. The CDR3 sequence is 15 residues long. With 4 bases clipped from V and 2 bases from J, the junction kept 4 bases outside the gene matches. CDR1 is SGHKS, CDR2 YYEKEE, per germline (reference sequence). CDR3 coding DNA: TGTGCCAGCAGCAGACTAGCGGGTGCCACAGATACGCAGTATTTT. Translating gives CASSRLAGATDTQYF.